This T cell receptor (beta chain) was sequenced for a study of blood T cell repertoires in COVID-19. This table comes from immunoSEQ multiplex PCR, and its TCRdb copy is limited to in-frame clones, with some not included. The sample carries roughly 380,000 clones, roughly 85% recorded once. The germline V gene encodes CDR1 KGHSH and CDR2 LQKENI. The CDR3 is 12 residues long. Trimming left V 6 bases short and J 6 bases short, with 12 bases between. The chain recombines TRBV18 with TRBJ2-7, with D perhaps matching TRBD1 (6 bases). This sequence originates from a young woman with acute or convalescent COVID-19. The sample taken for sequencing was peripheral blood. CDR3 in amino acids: CASSQGTVEQYF. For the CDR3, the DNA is TGTGCCAGCTCTCAGGGGACGGTCGAGCAGTACTTC.